Each of the 2 T cell receptor beta chains below was sequenced from the same sample in a study of OX40 agonist ivuxolimab in advanced cancers. This table comes from immunoSEQ multiplex PCR, and its TCRdb copy is limited to in-frame clones, with some not included. Here the sample spans some 90,000 clones, more than 85% being singletons. The sequencing here drew on CD4+ or CD8+ T cells sorted from blood, taken in a trial of the OX40 agonist ivuxolimab. The receptors originated from an adult with an advanced solid tumor such as melanoma, head and neck, liver or kidney cancer.

The chain joins TRBV2 to TRBJ2-4; no clear D gene. The CDR3 runs to 15 residues. With 4 bases removed from V and 0 bases from J, the gap between germline ends came to 10 bases. Germline-derived CDR1 and CDR2 are SNHLY and FYNNEI. The CDR3, as DNA: TGTGCCAGCAGTGGAATAACGATAGCCAAAAACATTCAGTACTTC. Translating gives CASSGITIAKNIQYF.

The V call is TRBV27, the J call TRBJ1-2; maybe TRBD1 (5 bases). Looked up from germline, CDR1 is MNHEY and CDR2 is SMNVEV (reference sequence). V lost 6 bases, J lost 5 bases, and 13 bases lay in between. This CDR3 has 13 residues. CDR3 sequence (DNA): TGTGCCAGCAGCGTTGGGGGGGGGTATGGCTACACCTTC. Translating gives CASSVGGGYGYTF.